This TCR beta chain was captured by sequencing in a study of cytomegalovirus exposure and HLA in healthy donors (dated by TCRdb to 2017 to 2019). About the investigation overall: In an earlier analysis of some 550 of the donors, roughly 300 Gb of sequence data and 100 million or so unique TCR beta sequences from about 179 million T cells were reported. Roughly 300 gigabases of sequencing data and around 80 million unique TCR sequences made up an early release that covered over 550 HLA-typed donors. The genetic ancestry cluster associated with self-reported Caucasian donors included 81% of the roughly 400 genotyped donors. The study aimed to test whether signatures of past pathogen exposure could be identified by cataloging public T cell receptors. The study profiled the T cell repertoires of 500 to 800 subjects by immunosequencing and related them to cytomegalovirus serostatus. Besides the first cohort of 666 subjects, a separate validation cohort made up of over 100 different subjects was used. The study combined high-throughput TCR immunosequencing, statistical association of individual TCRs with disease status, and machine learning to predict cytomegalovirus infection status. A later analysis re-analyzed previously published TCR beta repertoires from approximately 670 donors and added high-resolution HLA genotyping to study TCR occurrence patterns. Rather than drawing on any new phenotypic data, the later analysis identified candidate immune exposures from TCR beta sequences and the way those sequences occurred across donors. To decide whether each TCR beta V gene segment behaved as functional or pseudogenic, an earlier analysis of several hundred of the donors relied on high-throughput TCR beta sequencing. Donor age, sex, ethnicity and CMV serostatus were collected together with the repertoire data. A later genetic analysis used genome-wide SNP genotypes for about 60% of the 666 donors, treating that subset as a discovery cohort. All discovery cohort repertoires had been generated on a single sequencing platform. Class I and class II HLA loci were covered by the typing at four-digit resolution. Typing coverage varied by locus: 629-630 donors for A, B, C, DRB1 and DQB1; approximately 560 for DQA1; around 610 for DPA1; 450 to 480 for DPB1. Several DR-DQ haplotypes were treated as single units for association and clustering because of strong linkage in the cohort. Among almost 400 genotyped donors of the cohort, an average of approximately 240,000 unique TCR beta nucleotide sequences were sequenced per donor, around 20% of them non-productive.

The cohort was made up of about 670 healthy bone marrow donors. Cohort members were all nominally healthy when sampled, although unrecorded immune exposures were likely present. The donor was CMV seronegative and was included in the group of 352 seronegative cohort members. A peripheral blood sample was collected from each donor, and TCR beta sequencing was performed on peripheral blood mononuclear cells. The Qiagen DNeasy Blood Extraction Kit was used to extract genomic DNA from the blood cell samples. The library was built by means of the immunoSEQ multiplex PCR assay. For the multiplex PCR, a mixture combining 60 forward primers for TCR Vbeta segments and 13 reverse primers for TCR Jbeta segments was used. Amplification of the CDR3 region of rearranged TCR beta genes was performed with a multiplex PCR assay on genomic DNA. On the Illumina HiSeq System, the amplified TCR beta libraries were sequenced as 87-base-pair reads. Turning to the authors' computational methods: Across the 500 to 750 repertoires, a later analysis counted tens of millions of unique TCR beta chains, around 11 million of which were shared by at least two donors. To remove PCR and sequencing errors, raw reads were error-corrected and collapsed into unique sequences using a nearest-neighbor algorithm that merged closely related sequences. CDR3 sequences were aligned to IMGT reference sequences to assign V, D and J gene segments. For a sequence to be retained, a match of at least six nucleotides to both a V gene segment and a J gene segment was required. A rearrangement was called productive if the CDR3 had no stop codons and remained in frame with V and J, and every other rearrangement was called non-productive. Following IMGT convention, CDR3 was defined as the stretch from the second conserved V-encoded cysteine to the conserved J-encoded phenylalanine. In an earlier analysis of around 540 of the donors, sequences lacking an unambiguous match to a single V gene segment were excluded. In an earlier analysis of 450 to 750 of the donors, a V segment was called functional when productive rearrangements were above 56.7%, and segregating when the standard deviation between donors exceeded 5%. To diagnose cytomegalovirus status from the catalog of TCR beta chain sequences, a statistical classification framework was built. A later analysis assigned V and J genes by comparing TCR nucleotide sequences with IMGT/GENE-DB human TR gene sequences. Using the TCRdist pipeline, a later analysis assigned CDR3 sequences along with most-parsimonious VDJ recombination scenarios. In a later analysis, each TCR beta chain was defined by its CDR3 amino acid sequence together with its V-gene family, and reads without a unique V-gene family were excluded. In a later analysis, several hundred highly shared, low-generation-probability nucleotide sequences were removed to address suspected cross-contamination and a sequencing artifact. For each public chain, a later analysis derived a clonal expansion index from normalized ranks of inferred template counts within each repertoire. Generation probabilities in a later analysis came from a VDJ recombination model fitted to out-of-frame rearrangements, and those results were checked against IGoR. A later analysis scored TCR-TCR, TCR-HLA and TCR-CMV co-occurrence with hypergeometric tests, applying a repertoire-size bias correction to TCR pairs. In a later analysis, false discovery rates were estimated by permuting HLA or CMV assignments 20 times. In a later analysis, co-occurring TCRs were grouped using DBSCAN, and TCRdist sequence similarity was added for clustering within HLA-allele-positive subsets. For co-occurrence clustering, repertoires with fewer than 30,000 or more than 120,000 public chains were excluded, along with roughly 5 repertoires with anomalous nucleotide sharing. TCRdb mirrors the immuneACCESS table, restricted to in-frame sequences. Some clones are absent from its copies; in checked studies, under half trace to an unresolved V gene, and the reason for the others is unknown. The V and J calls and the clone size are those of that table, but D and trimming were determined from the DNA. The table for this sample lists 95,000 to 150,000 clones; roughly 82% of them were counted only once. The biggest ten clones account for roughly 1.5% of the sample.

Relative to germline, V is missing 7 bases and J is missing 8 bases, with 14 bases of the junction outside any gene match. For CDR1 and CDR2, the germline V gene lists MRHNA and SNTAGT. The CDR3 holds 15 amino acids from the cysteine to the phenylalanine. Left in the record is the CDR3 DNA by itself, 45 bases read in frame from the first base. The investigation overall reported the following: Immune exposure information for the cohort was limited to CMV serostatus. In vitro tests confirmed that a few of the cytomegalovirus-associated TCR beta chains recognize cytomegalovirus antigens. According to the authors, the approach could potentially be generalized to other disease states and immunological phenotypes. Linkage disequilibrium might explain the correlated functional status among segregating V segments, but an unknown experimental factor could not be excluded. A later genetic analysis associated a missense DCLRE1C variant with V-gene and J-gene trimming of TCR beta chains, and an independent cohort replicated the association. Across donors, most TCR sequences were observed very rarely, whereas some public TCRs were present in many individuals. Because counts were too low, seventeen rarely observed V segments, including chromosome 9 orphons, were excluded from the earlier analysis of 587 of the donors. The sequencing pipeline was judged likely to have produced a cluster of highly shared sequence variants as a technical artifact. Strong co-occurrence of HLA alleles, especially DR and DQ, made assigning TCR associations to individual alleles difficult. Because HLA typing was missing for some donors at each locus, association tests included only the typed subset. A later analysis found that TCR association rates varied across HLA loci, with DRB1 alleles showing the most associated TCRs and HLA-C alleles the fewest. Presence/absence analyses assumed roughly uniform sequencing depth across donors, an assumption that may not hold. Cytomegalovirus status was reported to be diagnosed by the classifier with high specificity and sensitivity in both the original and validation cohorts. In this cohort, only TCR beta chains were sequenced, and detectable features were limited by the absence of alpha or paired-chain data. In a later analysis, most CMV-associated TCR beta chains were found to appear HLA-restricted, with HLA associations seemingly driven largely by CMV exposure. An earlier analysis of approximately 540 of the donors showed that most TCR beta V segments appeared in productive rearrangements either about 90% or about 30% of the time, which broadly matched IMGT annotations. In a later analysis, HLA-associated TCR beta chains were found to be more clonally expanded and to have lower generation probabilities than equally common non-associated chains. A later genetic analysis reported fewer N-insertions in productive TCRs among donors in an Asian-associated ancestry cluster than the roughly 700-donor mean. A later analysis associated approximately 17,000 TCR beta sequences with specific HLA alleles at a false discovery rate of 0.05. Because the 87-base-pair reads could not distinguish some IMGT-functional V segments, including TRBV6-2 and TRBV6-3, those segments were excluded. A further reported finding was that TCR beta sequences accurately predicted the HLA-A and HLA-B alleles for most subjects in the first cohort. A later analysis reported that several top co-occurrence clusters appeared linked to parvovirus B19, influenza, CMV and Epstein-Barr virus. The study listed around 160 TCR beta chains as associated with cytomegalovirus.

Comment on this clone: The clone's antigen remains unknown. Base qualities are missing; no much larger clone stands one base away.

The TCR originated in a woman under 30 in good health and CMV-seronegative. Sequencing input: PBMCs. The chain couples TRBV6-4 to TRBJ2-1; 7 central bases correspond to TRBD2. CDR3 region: CASTNGAGEGDEQFF. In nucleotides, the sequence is TGTGCCAGCACCAACGGGGCGGGAGAGGGCGATGAGCAGTTCTTC.